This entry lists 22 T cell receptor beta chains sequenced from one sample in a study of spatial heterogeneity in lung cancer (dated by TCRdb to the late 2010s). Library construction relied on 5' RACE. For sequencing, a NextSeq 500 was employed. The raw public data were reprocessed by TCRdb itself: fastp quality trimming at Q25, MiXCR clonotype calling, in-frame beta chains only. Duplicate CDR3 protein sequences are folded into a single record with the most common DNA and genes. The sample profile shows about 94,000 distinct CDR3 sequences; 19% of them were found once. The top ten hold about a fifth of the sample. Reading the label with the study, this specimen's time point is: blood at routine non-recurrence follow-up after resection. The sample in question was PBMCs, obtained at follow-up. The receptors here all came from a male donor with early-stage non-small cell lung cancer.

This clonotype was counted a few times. The CDR3 reads CASSHSRSAEKLFF. The CDR3 DNA sequence: TGCGCCAGCAGCCATTCCAGGTCGGCTGAAAAACTGTTTTTT. The chain carries TRBV4-1 and TRBJ1-4, with D unresolved. Trimming pared 3 bases from V and 7 bases from J, leaving 12 bases between. The CDR3 loop spans 14 amino acids. Germline lookup yields CDR1 MGHRA and CDR2 YSYEKL.

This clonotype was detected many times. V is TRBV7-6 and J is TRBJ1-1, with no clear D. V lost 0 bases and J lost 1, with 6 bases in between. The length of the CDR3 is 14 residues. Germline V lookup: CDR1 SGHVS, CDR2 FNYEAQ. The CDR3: CASSLAGKNTEAFF. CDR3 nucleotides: TGTGCCAGCAGCTTAGCAGGAAAGAACACTGAAGCTTTCTTT.

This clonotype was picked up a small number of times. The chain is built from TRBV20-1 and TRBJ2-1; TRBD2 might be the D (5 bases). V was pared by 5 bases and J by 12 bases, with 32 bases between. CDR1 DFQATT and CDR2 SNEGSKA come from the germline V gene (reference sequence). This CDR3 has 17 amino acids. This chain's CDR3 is CSAQDTLRAGGLGGQFF. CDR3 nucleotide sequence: TGCAGTGCTCAAGACACCCTGAGGGCGGGCGGCCTCGGTGGGCAGTTCTTC.

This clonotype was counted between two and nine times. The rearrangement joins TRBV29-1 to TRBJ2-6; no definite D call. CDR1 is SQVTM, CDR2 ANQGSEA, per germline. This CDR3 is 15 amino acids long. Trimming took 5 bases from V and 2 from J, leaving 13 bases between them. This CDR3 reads CSVYSDQPGANVLTF. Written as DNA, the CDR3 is TGCAGCGTTTACTCGGACCAGCCTGGGGCCAACGTCCTGACTTTC.

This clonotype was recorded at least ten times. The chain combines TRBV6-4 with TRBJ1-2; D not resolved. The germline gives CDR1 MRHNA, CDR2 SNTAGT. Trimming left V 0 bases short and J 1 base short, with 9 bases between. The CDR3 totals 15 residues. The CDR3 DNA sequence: TGTGCCAGCAGTGACTCATTCCGGGATAACTATGGCTACACCTTC. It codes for CASSDSFRDNYGYTF.

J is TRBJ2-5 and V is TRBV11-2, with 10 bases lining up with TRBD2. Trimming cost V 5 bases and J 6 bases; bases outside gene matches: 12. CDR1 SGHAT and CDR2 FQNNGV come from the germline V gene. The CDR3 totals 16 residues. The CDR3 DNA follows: TGTGCCAGCAGCGAAGTCTCTAGCGGGGGTAAAAAGACCCAGTACTTC. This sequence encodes CASSEVSSGGKKTQYF.

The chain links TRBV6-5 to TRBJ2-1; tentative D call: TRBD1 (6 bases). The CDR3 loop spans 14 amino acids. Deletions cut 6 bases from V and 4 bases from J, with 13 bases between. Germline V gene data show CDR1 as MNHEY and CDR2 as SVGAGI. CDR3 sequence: CASRKRQGYNEQFF. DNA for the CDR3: TGTGCCAGCAGAAAAAGGCAGGGGTACAATGAGCAGTTCTTC.

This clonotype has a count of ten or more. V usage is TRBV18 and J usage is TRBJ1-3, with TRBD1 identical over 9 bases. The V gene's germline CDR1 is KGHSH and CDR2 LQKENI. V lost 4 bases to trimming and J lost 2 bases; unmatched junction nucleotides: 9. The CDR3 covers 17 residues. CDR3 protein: CASSLPDRGTTGNTIYF. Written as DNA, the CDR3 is TGTGCCAGCTCACTACCTGACAGGGGGACCACTGGAAACACCATATATTTT.

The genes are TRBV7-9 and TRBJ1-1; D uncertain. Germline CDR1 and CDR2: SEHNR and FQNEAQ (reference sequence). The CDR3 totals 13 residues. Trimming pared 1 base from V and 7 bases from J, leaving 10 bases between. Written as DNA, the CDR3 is TGTGCCAGCAGCTTAGTCCCCCAGGTTGAAGCTTTCTTT. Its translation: CASSLVPQVEAFF.

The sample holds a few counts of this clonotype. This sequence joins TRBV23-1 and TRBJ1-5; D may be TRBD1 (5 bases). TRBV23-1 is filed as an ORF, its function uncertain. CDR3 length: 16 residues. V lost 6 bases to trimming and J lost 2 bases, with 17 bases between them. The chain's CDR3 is CASSPGPHIRNQPQHF. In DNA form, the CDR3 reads TGCGCCAGCAGCCCGGGACCGCATATCCGCAATCAGCCCCAGCATTTT.

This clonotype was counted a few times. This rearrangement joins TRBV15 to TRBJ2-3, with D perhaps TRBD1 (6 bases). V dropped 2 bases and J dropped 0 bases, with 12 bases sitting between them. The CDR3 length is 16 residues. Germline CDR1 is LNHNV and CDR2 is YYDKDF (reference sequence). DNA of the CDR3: TGTGCCACCAGCAGAAACAGGGAACCTAGCACAGATACGCAGTATTTT. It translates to CATSRNREPSTDTQYF.

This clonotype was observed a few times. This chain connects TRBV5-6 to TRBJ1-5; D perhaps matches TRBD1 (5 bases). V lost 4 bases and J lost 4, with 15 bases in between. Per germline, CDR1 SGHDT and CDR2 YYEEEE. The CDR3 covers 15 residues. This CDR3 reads CASSKGIWGNQPQHF. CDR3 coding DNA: TGTGCCAGCAGCAAGGGGATCTGGGGGAATCAGCCCCAGCATTTT.

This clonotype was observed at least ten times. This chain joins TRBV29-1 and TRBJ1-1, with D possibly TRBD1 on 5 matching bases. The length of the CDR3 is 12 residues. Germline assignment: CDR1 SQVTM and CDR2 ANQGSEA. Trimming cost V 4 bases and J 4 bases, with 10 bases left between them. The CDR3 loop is CSVAETATEAFF. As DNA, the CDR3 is TGCAGCGTTGCCGAGACAGCCACTGAAGCTTTCTTT.

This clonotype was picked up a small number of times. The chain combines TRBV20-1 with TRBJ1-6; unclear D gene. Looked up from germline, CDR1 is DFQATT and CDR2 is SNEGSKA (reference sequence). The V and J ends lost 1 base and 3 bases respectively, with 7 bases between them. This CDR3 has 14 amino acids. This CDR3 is CSARAGIYNSPLHF. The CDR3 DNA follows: TGCAGTGCTAGAGCTGGGATCTATAATTCACCCCTCCACTTT.

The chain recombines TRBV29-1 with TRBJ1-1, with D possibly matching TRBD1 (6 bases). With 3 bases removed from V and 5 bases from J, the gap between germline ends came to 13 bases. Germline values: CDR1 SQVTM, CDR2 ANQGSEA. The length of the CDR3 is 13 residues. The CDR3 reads CSVEGAGETEAFF. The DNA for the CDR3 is TGCAGCGTTGAGGGGGCAGGGGAAACTGAAGCTTTCTTT.

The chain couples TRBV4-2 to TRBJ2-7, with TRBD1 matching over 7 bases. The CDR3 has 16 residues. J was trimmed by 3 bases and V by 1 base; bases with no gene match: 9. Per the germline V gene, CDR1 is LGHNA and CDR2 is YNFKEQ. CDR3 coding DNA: TGTGCCAGCAGCCAAGTCGGGGCAGGGGGATACTACGAGCAGTACTTC. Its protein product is CASSQVGAGGYYEQYF.

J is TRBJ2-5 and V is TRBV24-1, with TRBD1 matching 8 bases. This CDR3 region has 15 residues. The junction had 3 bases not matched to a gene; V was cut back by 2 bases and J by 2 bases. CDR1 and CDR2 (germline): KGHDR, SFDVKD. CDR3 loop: CATSDYTGGQETQYF. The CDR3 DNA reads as TGTGCCACCAGTGATTATACAGGGGGACAAGAGACCCAGTACTTC.

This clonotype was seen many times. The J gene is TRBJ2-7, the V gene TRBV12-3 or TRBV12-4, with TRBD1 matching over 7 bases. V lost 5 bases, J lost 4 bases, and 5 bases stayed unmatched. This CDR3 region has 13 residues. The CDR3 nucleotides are TGTGCCAGCAGTCGCAACAGGGGTTACGAGCAGTACTTC. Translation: CASSRNRGYEQYF.

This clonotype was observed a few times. The CDR3 region is CSARGPSGRGGTDTQYF. CDR3 coding DNA: TGCAGTGCTAGAGGGCCTAGCGGGAGGGGGGGAACAGATACGCAGTATTTT. J is TRBJ2-3 and V is TRBV20-1; 12 bases are shared with TRBD2. V lost 1 base, J lost 3 bases, and 8 bases stayed unmatched. Germline V gene lookup returns CDR1 DFQATT and CDR2 SNEGSKA (reference sequence). This CDR3 has 17 amino acids.

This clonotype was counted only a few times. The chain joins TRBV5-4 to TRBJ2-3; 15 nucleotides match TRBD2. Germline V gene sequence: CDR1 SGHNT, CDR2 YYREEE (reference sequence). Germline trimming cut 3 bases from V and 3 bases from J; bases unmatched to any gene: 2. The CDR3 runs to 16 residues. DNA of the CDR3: TGTGCCAGCAGCTGGACTAGCGGGAGGGGTACAGATACGCAGTATTTT. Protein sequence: CASSWTSGRGTDTQYF.

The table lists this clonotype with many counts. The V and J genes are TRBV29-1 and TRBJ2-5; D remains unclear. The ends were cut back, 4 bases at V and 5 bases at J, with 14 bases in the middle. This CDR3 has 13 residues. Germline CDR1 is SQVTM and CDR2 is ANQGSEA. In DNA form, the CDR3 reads TGCAGCGTTGCTTTTAGACCCTCGGAGACCCAGTACTTC. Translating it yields CSVAFRPSETQYF.

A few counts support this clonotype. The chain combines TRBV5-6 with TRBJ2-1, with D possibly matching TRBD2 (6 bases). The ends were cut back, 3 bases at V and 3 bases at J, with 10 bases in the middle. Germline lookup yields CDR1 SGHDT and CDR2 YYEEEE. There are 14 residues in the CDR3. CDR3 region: CASSSGTFYNEQFF. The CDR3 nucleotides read TGTGCCAGCAGCTCCGGGACTTTCTACAATGAGCAGTTCTTC.